This record covers a single T cell receptor beta chain. Antigen unknown. This sample is part of a study of shared clonotypes between healthy human individuals. Study-wide context: Donor composition was a couple of women and three men, aged 18 to 49.

Deep-level settings were used for running the assay. TCRdb keeps only in-frame clones here, not all; method: immunoSEQ multiplex PCR. The sample yields roughly 600,000 clones, roughly 98% seen once. The naive CD8 fraction comprised CD45RO-negative cells positively selected for CCR7 and excluded terminally differentiated effector memory CD45RA+ cells. Findings and caveats of the study: Non-shared clonotypes displayed generation probabilities falling below those of clonotypes present in all four donors. It was expected that sequencing depth would affect clonotype sharing among donors.

This sequence originates from a man aged 30-40 years in good health. Material: naive CD8+ T cells sorted from blood.

The CDR3 region is CASSSDLETQYF. CDR3 nucleotides: TGTGCCAGCAGCTCAGATCTAGAGACCCAGTACTTC. The rearrangement joins TRBV7-9 to TRBJ2-5; the D is unclear. Germline values: CDR1 SEHNR, CDR2 FQNEAQ (reference sequence). The CDR3 runs to 12 residues. Trimming took 4 bases from V and 4 from J, leaving 7 bases between them.